This T cell receptor beta chain stems from a study of cytomegalovirus exposure and HLA in healthy donors. Study in general: HLA-typed donors were the source of roughly 80 million unique TCRs held in an early data release. Notes on the study in general: Both high specificity and high sensitivity reportedly marked the classifier's diagnosis of cytomegalovirus status. Immune exposure was documented only through CMV serostatus.

Primers for the PCR totalled 60 Vbeta and 13 Jbeta. Using immunoSEQ multiplex PCR, the repertoire was profiled, and TCRdb retains in-frame clones only, with some absent. The sample contains about 130,000 clones, 76% of which appear only once. Trimming cost V 1 base and J 8 bases, with 14 bases left between them. The CDR3 is made up of 14 amino acids. From germline, CDR1 is LGHNA and CDR2 YSLEER. At the time of sampling, donors were nominally healthy, though unrecorded immune exposures were likely. This clone was counted between two and nine times. Its specificity is unknown. This chain joins TRBV4-3 and TRBJ1-2; D is uncertain. This TCR came from a man in his forties in good health and CMV-seronegative. Source material: PBMCs. The DNA for the CDR3 is TGCGCCAGCAGCCAAGTTCGCTGGTTGGGCGGCTACACCTTC. Translating gives CASSQVRWLGGYTF.